The following is a T cell receptor beta chain sequence with its context. Its antigen is unknown. This sample is part of a study of blood T cells in healthy people across ages. Whole-study findings and limits: The study found more naive CD4+ cells and higher diversity in long-lived than aged donors.

The authors ran a second PCR of about 6 to 11 cycles using a sample-barcoded 5' primer and a J-beta primer mix. Using its own MiXCR run on the 5' RACE reads, TCRdb lists one record per CDR3 protein. The table shows approximately 800,000 distinct CDR3 sequences, with around 50% occurring only once. The V gene's germline CDR1 is SGHTA and CDR2 FQGNSA. V dropped 4 bases and J dropped 3 bases, with 23 bases sitting between them. The CDR3 covers 18 residues. This receptor was taken from a middle-aged man in good health. The chain links TRBV7-2 to TRBJ2-3; D could derive from TRBD1 or TRBD2 (6 bases each). Sequenced material: blood. CDR3 protein: CASSSLTGGGEGTDTQYF. CDR3 in DNA: TGTGCCAGCAGCTCCCTGACCGGGGGCGGTGAGGGGACAGATACGCAGTATTTT.